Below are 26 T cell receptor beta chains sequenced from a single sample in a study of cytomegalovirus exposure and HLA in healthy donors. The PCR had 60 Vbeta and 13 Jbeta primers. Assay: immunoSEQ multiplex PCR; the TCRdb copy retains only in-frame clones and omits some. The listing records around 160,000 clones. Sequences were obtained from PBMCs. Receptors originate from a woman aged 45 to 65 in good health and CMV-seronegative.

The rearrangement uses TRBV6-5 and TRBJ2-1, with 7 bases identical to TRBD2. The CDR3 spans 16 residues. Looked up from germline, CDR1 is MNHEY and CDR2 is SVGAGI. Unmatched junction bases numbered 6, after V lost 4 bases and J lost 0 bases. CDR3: CASSLARGSSYNEQFF. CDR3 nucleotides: TGTGCCAGCAGTTTAGCGCGGGGGAGCTCCTACAATGAGCAGTTCTTC.

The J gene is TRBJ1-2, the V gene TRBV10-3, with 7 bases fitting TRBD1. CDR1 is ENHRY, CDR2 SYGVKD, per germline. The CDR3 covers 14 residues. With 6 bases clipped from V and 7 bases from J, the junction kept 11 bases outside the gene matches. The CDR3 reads CAISPTGLGSGYTF. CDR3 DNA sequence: TGTGCCATCAGCCCGACAGGGTTGGGAAGTGGCTACACCTTC.

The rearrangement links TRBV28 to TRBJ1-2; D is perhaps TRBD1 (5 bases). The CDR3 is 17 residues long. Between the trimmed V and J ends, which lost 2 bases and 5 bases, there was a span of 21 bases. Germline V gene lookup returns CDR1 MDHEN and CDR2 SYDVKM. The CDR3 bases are TGTGCCAGCAGTTTAGGGGGGGATCCGAGTGGCGCGTATGGCTACACCTTC. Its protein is CASSLGGDPSGAYGYTF.

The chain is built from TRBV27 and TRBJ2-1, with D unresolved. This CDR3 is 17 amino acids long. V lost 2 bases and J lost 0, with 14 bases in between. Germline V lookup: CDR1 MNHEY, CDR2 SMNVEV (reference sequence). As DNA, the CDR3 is TGTGCCAGCAGTTTACGAGCCAGCGAGAGCTCCTACAATGAGCAGTTCTTC. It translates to CASSLRASESSYNEQFF.

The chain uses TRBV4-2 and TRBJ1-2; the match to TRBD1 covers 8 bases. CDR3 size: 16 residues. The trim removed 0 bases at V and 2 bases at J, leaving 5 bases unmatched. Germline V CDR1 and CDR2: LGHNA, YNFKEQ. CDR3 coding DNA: TGTGCCAGCAGCCAAGATGGGCAGGGGGCGAACTATGGCTACACCTTC. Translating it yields CASSQDGQGANYGYTF.

Here the CDR3 DNA reads TGTGCCAGCGGCGACAGGGGCCTGAACACCGGGGAGCTGTTTTTT. This translates into CASGDRGLNTGELFF. The chain carries TRBV5-6 and TRBJ2-2, with TRBD1 matching 8 bases. Trimming removed 7 bases from V and 1 base from J; junction bases left unmatched: 6. CDR1 is SGHDT and CDR2 is YYEEEE in the germline V gene. The CDR3 is 15 amino acids.

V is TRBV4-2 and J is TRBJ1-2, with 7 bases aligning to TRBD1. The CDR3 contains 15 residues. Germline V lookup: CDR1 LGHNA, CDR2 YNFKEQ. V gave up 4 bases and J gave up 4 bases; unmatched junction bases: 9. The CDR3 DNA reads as TGTGCCAGCAGCCTACTGGCTACAGGGGCCTATGGCTACACCTTC. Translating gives CASSLLATGAYGYTF.

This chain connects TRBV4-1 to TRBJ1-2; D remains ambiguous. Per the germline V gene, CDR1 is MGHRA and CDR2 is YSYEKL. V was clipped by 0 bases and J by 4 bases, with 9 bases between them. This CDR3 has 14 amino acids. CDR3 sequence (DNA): TGCGCCAGCAGCCAAGATTTGGACTCCTATGGCTACACCTTC. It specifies CASSQDLDSYGYTF.

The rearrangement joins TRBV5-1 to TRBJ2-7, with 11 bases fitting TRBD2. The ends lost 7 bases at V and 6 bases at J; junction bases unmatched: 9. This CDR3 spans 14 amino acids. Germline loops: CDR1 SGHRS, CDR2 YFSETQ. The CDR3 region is CASGGLAGGREQYF. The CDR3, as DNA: TGCGCCAGCGGTGGGTTAGCGGGGGGGCGCGAGCAGTACTTC.

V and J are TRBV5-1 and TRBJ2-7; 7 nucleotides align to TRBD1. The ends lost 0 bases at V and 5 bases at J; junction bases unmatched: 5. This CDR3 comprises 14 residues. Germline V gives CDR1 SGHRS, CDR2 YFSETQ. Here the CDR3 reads CASSLGQGVDEQYF. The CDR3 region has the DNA TGCGCCAGCAGCTTGGGTCAGGGGGTGGACGAGCAGTACTTC.

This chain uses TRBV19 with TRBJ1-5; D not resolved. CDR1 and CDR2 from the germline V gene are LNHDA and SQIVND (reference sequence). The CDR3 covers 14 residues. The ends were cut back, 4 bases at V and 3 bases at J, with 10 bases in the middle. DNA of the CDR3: TGTGCCAGTAGTAGGCGGATTGTCAATCAGCCCCAGCATTTT. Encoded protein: CASSRRIVNQPQHF.

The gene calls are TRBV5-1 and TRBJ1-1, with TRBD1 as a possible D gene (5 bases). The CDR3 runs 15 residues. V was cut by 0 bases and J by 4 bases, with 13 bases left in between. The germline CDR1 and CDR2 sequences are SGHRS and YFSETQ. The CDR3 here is CASSLAALGRTEAFF. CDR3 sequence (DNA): TGCGCCAGCAGCTTGGCCGCGCTGGGGCGCACTGAAGCTTTCTTT. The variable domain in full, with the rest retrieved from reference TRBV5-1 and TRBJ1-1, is KAGVTQTPRYLIKTRGQQVTLSCSPISGHRSVSWYQQTPGQGLQFLFEYFSETQRNKGNFPGRFSGRQFSNSRSEMNVSTLELGDSALYLCASSLAALGRTEAFFGQGTRLTVV.

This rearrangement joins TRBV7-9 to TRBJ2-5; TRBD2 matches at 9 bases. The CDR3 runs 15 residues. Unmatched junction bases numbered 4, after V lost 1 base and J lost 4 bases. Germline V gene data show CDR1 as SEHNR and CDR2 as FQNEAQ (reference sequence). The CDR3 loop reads CASSLERGVSETQYF. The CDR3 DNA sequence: TGTGCCAGCAGCTTAGAGCGGGGGGTGTCAGAGACCCAGTACTTC.

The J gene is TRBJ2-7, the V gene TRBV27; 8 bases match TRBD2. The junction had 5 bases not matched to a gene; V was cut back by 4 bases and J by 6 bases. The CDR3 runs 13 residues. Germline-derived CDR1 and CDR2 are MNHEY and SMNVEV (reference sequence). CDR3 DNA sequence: TGTGCCAGCAGTTCCGCGGGAGGAACCGAGCAGTACTTC. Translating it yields CASSSAGGTEQYF.

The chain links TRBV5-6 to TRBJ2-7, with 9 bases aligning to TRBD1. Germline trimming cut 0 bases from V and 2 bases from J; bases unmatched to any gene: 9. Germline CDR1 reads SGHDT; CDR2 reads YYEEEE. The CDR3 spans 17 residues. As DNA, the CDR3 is TGTGCCAGCAGCTTGGCCATGCTCCGGGACAGGGCCTACGAGCAGTACTTC. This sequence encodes CASSLAMLRDRAYEQYF. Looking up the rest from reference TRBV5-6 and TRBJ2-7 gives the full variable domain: DAGVTQSPTHLIKTRGQQVTLRCSPKSGHDTVSWYQQALGQGPQFIFQYYEEEERQRGNFPDRFSGHQFPNYSSELNVNALLLGDSALYLCASSLAMLRDRAYEQYFGPGTRLTVT.

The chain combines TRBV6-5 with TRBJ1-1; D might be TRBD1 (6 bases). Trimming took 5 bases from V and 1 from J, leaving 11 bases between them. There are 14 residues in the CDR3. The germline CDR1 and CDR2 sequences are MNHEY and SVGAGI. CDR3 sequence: CASSRPGQNTEAFF. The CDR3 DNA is TGTGCCAGCAGTCGCCCGGGACAGAACACTGAAGCTTTCTTT.

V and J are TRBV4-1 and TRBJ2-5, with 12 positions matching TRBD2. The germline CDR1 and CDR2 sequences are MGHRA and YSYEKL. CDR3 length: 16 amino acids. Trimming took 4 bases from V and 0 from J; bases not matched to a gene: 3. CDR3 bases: TGCGCCAGCAGCCGCCGACTAGCGGGGGACCAAGAGACCCAGTACTTC. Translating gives CASSRRLAGDQETQYF.

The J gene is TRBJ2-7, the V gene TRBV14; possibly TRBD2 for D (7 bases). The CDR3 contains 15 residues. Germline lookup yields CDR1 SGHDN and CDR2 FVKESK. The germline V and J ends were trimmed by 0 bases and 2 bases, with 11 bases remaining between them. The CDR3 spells CASSQDLGGPYEQYF. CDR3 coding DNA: TGTGCCAGCAGCCAAGATCTCGGGGGGCCCTACGAGCAGTACTTC. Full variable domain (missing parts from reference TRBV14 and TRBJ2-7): EAGVTQFPSHSVIEKGQTVTLRCDPISGHDNLYWYRRVMGKEIKFLLHFVKESKQDESGMPNNRFLAERTGGTYSTLKVQPAELEDSGVYFCASSQDLGGPYEQYFGPGTRLTVT.

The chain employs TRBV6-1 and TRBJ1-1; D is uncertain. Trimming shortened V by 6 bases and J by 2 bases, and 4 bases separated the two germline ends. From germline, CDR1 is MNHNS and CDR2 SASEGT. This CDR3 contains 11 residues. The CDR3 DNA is TGTGCCAGCAGGGCAAACACTGAAGCTTTCTTT. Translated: CASRANTEAFF.

Written as DNA, the CDR3 is TGTGCCAGCAGCTTGACCCGGGAGAACACTGAAGCTTTCTTT. Its protein is CASSLTRENTEAFF. V gene TRBV7-3 combines with J gene TRBJ1-1; no firm D call. The V and J ends lost 3 bases and 1 base respectively, with 9 bases between them. This CDR3 region has 14 residues. Germline CDR1 SGHTA, CDR2 FQGTGA.

CDR3 sequence reads: CASTGQGSAAYEQYF. CDR3 nucleotide sequence: TGCGCCAGCACCGGACAGGGATCGGCAGCCTACGAGCAGTACTTC. The genes are TRBV5-1 and TRBJ2-7; TRBD1 agrees at 8 bases. The CDR3 contains 15 residues. Germline V gives CDR1 SGHRS, CDR2 YFSETQ. The V gene end was trimmed by 6 bases and the J gene end by 2 bases; junction bases not matched to a gene: 10.

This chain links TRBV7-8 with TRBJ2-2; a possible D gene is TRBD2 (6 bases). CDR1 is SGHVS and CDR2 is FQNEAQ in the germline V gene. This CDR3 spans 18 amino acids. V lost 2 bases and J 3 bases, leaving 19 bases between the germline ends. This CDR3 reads CASSLRLVGTAYTGELFF. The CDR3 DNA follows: TGTGCCAGCAGCTTACGTCTAGTAGGGACTGCCTACACCGGGGAGCTGTTTTTT. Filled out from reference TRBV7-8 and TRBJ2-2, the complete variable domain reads GAGVSQSPRYKVAKRGQDVALRCDPISGHVSLFWYQQALGQGPEFLTYFQNEAQLDKSGLPSDRFFAERPEGSVSTLKIQRTQQEDSAVYLCASSLRLVGTAYTGELFFGEGSRLTVL.

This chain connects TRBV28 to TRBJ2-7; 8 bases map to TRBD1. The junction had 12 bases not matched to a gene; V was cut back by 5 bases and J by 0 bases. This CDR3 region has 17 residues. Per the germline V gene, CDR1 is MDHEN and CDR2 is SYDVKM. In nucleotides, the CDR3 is TGTGCCAGCAGTCTGCCCCCCGGGACAGGCAACTCCTACGAGCAGTACTTC. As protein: CASSLPPGTGNSYEQYF.

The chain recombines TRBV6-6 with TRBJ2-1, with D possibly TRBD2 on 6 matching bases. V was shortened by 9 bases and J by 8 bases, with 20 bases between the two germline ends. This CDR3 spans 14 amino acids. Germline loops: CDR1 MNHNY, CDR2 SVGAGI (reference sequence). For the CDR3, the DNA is TGTGCCAGTCGCCGGGACTTACTTTGGGATGAGCAGTTCTTC. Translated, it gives CASRRDLLWDEQFF.

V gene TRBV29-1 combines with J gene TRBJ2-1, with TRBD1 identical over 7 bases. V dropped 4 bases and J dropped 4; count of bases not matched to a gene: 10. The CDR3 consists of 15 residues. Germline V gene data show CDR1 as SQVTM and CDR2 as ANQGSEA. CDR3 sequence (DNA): TGCAGCGTTGCCCCGACAGGGAAGGATTACAATGAGCAGTTCTTC. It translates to CSVAPTGKDYNEQFF.

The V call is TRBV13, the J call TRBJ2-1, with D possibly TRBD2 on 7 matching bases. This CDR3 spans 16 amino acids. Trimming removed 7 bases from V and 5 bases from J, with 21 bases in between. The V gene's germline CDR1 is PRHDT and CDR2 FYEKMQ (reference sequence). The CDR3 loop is CASIPLGRGPNNEQFF. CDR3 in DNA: TGTGCCAGCATCCCTTTGGGGCGGGGGCCCAACAATGAGCAGTTCTTC.